The TCR beta chain described here comes from a study of blood T cell repertoires in COVID-19. The V and J ends lost 5 bases and 2 bases respectively, with 15 bases between them. Germline values: CDR1 SGHTA, CDR2 FQGTGA. This CDR3 has 15 amino acids. Enrollment of patients from Seattle took place during active infection, with longitudinal follow-up. Under the authors' procedure: Amplified reference gene primers provided the basis for estimating nucleated cell counts. Produced via immunoSEQ multiplex PCR; TCRdb's table is partial and in-frame only. From that table come the V and J calls and clone size; the DNA was used to work out D and trimming. The sample gives about 200,000 clones, approximately 86% of which show up once; 0.85% to 0.95% is in the top ten.

This TCR was sampled from a man aged 55 to 70 with COVID-19, enrolled during active disease. Sequencing was performed on peripheral blood. The gene calls are TRBV7-3 and TRBJ1-1; D remains ambiguous. The CDR3 region is CASSPSSGSNTEAFF. The DNA of the CDR3 is TGTGCCAGCAGCCCCTCCTCCGGGAGCAACACTGAAGCTTTCTTT.